This TCR beta chain stems from a study of cytomegalovirus exposure and HLA in healthy donors (dated 2017 in TCRdb). In the study overall: A later analysis indicated that the roughly 120 validation repertoires were generated on the platform also employed for the roughly 720 repertoires of the first cohort. The study was designed to test whether signatures of past pathogen exposure could be identified by cataloging public T cell receptors. Along with the approximately 700-subject first cohort, a separate validation cohort of over a hundred different subjects was used. To predict cytomegalovirus infection status, the study brought together high-throughput TCR immunosequencing, statistical association of individual TCRs with disease status, and machine learning.

The CDR3 sequence holds 17 residues, the cysteine and phenylalanine included. This entry keeps only the CDR3 DNA: 51 bases, framed from base 1. According to the germline V gene, CDR1 reads SGHRS and CDR2 reads YFSETQ. V is shortened by 4 bases, J by 0 bases, and the region joining them spans 19 bases. Library creation used the immunoSEQ multiplex PCR assay. From the authors' description of their analysis: A statistical classification framework was developed to diagnose cytomegalovirus status using the catalog of TCR beta chain sequences. TCRdb holds this immuneACCESS table with in-frame rearrangements only. Some clones are missing; in checked studies, unresolved V genes explain under half, and the rest has no known cause. The V and J calls and the clone size are those of that table, but D and trimming were determined from the DNA. The sample table lists 150,000 to 200,000 clones, 86% of them with a count of one. The top ten clones comprise about 6% of the sample.

Donors formed part of the validation cohort, which comprised some 120 subjects and was distinct from the first cohort of 550 to 850 subjects. Of note for this clone: Its antigen is currently not known. No base quality values were provided; no much bigger clone lies one nucleotide off.

Broader findings and caveats from the paper: A later analysis lacked HLA typing for the validation cohort, so it scored co-occurrence in that cohort across all 120 or so repertoires. Most TCR sequences were seen in very few donors, while some public TCRs were found in many individuals. It was suggested by the authors that the approach could potentially be generalized to other disease states and immunological phenotypes. In the study, 150 to 200 TCR beta chains were listed as associated with cytomegalovirus. Subsequent analysis determined that TCRs grouped into clusters in the first cohort also showed a tendency toward co-occurrence across the roughly 120 validation repertoires, and approximately 93% of cluster scores exceeded 0. In vitro tests confirmed that a few of the cytomegalovirus-associated TCR beta chains recognize cytomegalovirus antigens. In both the original and validation cohorts, the classifier was reported to diagnose cytomegalovirus status with high specificity and sensitivity.

Source material: PBMCs. This TCR was sampled from a woman under 40 in good health and CMV-seronegative. The chain uses TRBV5-1 and TRBJ1-1; no D gene call is confident. The CDR3 is CASSLLHGPNMNTEAFF. The bases read TGCGCCAGCAGCCTACTTCACGGGCCCAACATGAACACTGAAGCTTTCTTT.